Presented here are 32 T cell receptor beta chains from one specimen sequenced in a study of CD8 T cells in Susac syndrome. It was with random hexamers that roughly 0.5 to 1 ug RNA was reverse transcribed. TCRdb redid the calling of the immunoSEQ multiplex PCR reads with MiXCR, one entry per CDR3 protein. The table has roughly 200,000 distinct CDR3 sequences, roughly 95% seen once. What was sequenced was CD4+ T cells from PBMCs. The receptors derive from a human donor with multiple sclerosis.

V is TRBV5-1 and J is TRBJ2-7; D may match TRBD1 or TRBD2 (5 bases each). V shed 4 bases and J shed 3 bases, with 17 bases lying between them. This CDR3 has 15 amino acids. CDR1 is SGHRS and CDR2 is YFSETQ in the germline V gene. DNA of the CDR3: TGCGCCAGCAGCCCCCGGGACGCAGCACGCTACGAGCAGTACTTC. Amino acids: CASSPRDAARYEQYF.

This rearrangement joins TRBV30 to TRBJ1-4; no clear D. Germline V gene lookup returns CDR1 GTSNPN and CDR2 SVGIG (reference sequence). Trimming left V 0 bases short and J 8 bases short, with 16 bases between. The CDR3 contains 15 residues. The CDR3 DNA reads TGTGCCTGGAGTGTACGAGGTCAAATCAACGAAAAACTGTTTTTT. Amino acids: CAWSVRGQINEKLFF.

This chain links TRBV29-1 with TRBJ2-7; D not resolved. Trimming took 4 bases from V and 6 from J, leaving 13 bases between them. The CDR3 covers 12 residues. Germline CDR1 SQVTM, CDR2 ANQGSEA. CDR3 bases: TGCAGCGTTGCCACCGACGCCCCCGAGCAGTACTTC. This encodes CSVATDAPEQYF.

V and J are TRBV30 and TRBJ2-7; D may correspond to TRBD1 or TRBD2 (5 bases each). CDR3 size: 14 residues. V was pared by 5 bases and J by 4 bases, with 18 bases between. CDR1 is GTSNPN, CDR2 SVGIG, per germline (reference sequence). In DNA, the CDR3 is TGTGCCTGGGGGGGTGAGGGGCGGACGTACGAGCAGTACTTC. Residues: CAWGGEGRTYEQYF.

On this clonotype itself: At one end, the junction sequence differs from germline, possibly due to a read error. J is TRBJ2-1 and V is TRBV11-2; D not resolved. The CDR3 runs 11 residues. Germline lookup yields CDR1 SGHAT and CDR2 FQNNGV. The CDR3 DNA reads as TGTGCCAGCAGCCCCTACGATGAGCAGTTCTTC. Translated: CASSPYDEQFF.

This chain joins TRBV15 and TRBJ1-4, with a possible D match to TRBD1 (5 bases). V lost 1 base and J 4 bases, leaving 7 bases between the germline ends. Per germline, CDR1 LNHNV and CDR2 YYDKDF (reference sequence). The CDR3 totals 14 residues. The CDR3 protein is CATSRGGDNEKLFF. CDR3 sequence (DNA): TGTGCCACCAGCAGAGGAGGGGATAATGAAAAACTGTTTTTT.

CDR3 loop: CAIGSGWVNEQFF. In DNA form, the CDR3 reads TGTGCCATCGGTAGCGGATGGGTGAATGAGCAGTTCTTC. V gene TRBV10-3 combines with J gene TRBJ2-1; perhaps TRBD2 as D (6 bases). This CDR3 is 13 amino acids long. Trimming removed 8 bases at V and 7 bases at J, with 15 bases between. Germline V CDR1 and CDR2: ENHRY, SYGVKD.

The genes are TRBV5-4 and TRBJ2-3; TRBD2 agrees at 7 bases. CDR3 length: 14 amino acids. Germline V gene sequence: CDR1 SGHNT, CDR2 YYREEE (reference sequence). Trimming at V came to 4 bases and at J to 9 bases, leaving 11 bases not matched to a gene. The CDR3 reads CASSPWGGGETQYF. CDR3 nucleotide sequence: TGTGCCAGCAGCCCCTGGGGCGGGGGAGAGACGCAGTATTTT. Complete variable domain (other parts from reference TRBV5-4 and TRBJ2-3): ETGVTQSPTHLIKTRGQQVTLRCSSQSGHNTVSWYQQALGQGPQFIFQYYREEENGRGNFPPRFSGLQFPNYSSELNVNALELDDSALYLCASSPWGGGETQYFGPGTRLTVL.

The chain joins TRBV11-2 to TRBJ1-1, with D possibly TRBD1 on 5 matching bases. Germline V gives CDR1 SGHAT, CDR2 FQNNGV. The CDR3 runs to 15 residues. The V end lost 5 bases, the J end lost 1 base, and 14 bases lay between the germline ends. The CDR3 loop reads CASSPNFQGNTEAFF. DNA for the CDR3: TGTGCCAGCAGCCCCAATTTTCAGGGGAACACTGAAGCTTTCTTT.

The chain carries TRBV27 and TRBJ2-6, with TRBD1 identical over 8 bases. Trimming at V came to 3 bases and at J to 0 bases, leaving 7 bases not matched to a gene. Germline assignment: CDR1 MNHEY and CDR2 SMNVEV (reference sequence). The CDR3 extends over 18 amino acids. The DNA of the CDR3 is TGTGCCAGCAGTTTCGAGACAGGGGCCCCCTCTGGGGCCAACGTCCTGACTTTC. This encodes CASSFETGAPSGANVLTF.

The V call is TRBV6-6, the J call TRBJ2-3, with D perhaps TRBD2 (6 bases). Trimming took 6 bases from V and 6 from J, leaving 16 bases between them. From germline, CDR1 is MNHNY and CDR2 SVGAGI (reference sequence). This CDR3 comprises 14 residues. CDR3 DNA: TGTGCCAGCAGCCAACCGGGAGTCGTTGATACGCAGTATTTT. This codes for CASSQPGVVDTQYF.

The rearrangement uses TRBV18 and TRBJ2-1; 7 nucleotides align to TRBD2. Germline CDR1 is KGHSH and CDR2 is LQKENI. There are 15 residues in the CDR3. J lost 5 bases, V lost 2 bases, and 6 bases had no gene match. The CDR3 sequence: CASSPGASGNNEQFF. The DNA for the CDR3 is TGTGCCAGCTCACCAGGGGCTAGCGGAAACAATGAGCAGTTCTTC. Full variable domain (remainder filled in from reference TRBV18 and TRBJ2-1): NAGVMQNPRHLVRRRGQEARLRCSPMKGHSHVYWYRQLPEEGLKFMVYLQKENIIDESGMPKERFSAEFPKEGPSILRIQQVVRGDSAAYFCASSPGASGNNEQFFGPGTRLTVL.

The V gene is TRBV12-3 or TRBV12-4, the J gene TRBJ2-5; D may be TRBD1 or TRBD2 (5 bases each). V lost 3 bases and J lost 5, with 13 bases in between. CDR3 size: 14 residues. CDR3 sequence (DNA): TGTGCCAGCAGTTTCTCGGGGCTGGATGAGACCCAGTACTTC. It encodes CASSFSGLDETQYF.

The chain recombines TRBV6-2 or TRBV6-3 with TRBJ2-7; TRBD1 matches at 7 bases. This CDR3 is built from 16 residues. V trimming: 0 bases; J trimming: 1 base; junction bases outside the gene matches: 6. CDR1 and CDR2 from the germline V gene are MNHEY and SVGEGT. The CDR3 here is CASSYSGGQYSYEQYF. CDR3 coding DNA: TGTGCCAGCAGTTACTCTGGGGGACAGTATTCCTACGAGCAGTACTTC.

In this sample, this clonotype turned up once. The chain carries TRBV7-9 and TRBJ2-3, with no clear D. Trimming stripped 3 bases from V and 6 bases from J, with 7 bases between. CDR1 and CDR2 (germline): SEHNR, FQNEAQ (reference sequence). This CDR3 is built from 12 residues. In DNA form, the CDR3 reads TGTGCCAGCAGCTTTCTTGAGGATACGCAGTATTTT. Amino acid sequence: CASSFLEDTQYF.

In DNA form, the CDR3 reads TGTGCCAGCAGCCTTGACGGACAGTTCACAGATACGCAGTATTTT. It encodes CASSLDGQFTDTQYF. The V and J genes are TRBV9 and TRBJ2-3; tentative D call: TRBD1 (6 bases). This CDR3 spans 15 amino acids. Per the germline V gene, CDR1 is SGDLS and CDR2 is YYNGEE. Between the trimmed V and J ends, which lost 4 bases and 2 bases, there was a span of 14 bases.

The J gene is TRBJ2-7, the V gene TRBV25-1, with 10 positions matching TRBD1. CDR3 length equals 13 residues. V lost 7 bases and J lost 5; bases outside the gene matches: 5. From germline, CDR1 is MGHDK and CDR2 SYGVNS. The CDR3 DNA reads TGTGCCAGCACTCTGACAGGGGGCAACGAGCAGTACTTC. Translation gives CASTLTGGNEQYF.

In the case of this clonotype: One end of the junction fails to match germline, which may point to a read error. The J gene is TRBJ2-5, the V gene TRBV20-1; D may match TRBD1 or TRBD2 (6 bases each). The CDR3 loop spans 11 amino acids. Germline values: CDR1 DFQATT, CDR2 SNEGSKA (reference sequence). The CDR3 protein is CSARVRRGFDF. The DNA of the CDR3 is TGCAGTGCTAGAGTCCGGAGGGGGTTTGACTTC.

CDR3 in DNA: TGTGCCAGCAGCTTAATGGTAGGATACAATGAGCAGTTCTTC. Translation: CASSLMVGYNEQFF. The chain is built from TRBV7-3 and TRBJ2-1; no definite D call. Trimming removed 1 base from V and 4 bases from J, with 8 bases in between. CDR3 size: 14 residues. CDR1 is SGHTA and CDR2 is FQGTGA in the germline V gene.

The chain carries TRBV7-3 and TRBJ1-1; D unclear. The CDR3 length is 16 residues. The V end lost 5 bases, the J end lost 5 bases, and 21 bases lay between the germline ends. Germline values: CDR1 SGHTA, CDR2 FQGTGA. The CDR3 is CASSPRRDIGGTEAFF. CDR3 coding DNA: TGTGCCAGCAGCCCACGCCGGGATATTGGTGGGACTGAAGCTTTCTTT.

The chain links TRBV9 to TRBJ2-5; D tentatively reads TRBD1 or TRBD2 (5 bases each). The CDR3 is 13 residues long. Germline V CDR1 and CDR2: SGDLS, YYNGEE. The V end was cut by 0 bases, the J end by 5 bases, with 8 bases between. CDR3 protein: CASSVGGEETQYF. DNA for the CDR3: TGTGCCAGCAGCGTAGGAGGGGAGGAGACCCAGTACTTC.

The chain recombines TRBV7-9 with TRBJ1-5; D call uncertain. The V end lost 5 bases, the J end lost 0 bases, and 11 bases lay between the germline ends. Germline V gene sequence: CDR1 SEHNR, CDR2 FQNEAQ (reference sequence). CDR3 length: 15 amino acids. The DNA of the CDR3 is TGTGCCAGCAGCCCCCATGAGAATAGCAATCAGCCCCAGCATTTT. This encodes CASSPHENSNQPQHF.

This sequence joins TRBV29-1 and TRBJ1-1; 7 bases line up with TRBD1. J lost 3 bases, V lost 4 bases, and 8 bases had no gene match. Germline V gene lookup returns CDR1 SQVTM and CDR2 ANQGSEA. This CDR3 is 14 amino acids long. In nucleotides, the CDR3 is TGCAGCGTTGTTAAGGGGGCGCCGGACACTGAAGCTTTCTTT. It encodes CSVVKGAPDTEAFF.

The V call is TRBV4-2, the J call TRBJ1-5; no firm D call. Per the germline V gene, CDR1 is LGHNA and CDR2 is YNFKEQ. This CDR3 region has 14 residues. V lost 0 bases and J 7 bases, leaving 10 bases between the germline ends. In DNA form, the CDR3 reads TGTGCCAGCAGCCAAGATTTTGGCGGCCAGCCCCAGCATTTT. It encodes CASSQDFGGQPQHF.

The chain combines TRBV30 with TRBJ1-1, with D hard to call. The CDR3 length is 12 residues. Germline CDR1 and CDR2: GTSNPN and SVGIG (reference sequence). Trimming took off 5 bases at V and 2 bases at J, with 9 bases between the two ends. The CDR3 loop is CAWSHTNTEAFF. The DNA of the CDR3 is TGTGCCTGGTCGCATACCAACACTGAAGCTTTCTTT.

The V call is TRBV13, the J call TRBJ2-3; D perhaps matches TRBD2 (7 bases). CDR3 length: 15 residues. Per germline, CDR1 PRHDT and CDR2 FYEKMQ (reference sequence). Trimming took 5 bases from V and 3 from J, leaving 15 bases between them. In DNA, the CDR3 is TGTGCCAGCAGCCTAAGGGGGGGGAGAACAGATACGCAGTATTTT. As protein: CASSLRGGRTDTQYF.

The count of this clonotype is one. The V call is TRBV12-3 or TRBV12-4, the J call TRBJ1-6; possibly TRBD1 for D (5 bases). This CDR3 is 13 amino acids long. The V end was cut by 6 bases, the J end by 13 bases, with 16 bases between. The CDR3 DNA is TGTGCCAGCAGCCCGCGAGAGGGGAGGCCCCTCCACTTT. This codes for CASSPREGRPLHF.

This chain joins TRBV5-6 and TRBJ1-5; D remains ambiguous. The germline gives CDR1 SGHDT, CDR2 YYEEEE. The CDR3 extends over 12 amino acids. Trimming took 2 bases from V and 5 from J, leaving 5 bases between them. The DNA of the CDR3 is TGTGCCAGCAGCTTTGTGGATCAGCCCCAGCATTTT. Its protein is CASSFVDQPQHF.

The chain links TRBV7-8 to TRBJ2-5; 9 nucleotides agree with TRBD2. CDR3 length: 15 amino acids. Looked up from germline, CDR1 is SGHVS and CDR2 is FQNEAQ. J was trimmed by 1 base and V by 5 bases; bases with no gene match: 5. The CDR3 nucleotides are TGTGCCAGCAGCACACAGCGGGGGGCCCAAGAGACCCAGTACTTC. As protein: CASSTQRGAQETQYF.

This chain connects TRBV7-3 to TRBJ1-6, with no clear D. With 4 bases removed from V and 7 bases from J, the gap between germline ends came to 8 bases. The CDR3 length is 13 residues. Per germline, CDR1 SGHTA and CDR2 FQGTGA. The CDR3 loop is CASSSLSNSPLHF. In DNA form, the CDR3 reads TGTGCCAGCAGCTCTTTATCAAATTCACCCCTCCACTTT.

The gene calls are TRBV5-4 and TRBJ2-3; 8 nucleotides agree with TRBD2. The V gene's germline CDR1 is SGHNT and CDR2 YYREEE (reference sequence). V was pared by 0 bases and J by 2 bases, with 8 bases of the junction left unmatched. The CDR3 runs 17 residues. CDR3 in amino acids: CASSLADLAGTTDTQYF. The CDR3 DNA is TGTGCCAGCAGCTTGGCCGATTTAGCGGGGACCACAGATACGCAGTATTTT.

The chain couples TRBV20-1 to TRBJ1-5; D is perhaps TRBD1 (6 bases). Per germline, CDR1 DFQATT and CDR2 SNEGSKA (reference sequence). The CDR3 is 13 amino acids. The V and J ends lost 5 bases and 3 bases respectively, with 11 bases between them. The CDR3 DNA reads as TGCAGTGCTTATCGGACAGTCAATCAGCCCCAGCATTTT. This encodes CSAYRTVNQPQHF.